The clone carrying this T cell receptor (beta chain) is a singleton in its sample. The antigen remains undetermined. Sequencing used immunoSEQ multiplex PCR; TCRdb keeps in-frame clones, though not all of them. The sample holds about 340,000 clones; roughly 89% are singletons and the top ten take approximately 0.84%. The data were obtained in a study of cytomegalovirus exposure and HLA in healthy donors. The study, taken as a whole, reports: Researchers catalogued 160 or so TCR beta chains as cytomegalovirus-associated.

Germline CDR1 and CDR2: SGHRS and YFSETQ. Trimming removed 0 bases at V and 3 bases at J, with 10 bases between. The CDR3 spans 15 residues. This chain uses TRBV5-1 with TRBJ2-1, with a possible D match to TRBD2 (6 bases). Sequenced input: PBMCs. The clonotype was recovered from a woman between 18 and 30 years old in good health and CMV-seronegative. In DNA form, the CDR3 reads TGCGCCAGCAGCTTGGCCAGCGGGTACTACAATGAGCAGTTCTTC. This gives the protein CASSLASGYYNEQFF.